Sequencing of this TCR beta chain was carried out in a study of regulatory T cells in long-lasting Graves disease. The CDR3 has 15 residues. Germline V gene sequence: CDR1 MNHNS, CDR2 SASEGT. The junction had 7 bases not matched to a gene; V was cut back by 6 bases and J by 5 bases. Arm-PCR of CDR3 regions with iRepertoire HTBI primers generated TCR beta libraries. TCRdb re-called the multiplex PCR reads with MiXCR, one entry per CDR3 protein. The sample has around 250,000 distinct CDR3 sequences, around 19% seen once. This clonotype was seen at least ten times. Time point specified: newly diagnosed GD, antithyroid drugs for less than 3 months. RNA isolated from PBMCs was used to make the TCR library.

The V and J genes are TRBV6-1 and TRBJ2-2, with TRBD2 matching 9 bases. The origin of this receptor is a female donor with Graves disease. The sequencing here drew on peripheral blood mononuclear cells (PBMCs), taken at new diagnosis, from a patient treated with antithyroid drugs. The CDR3 coding sequence is TGTGCCAGCAGCTTAGCGGGGGCCAAGACCGGGGAGCTGTTTTTT. Its protein product is CASSLAGAKTGELFF.